This record looks at one TCR beta chain sequence and its context. The data derive from a study of cytomegalovirus exposure and HLA in healthy donors. PCR employed 60 Vbeta and 13 Jbeta primers. Only in-frame clones appear in the TCRdb table, and some are missing; sequencing was by immunoSEQ multiplex PCR. Here the sample spans some 130,000 clones, around 73% being singletons. The receptor comes from a woman aged 40 to 49 in good health and CMV-seronegative. The specimen sequenced was PBMCs.

DNA of the CDR3: TGCGCCAGCAGCTTGCACAGGATTTCCACAGATACGCAGTATTTT. Translated: CASSLHRISTDTQYF. This rearrangement joins TRBV5-1 to TRBJ2-3, with D perhaps matching TRBD1 (5 bases). CDR3 length: 15 residues. Trimming took 1 base from V and 2 from J, leaving 11 bases between them. Per the germline V gene, CDR1 is SGHRS and CDR2 is YFSETQ.